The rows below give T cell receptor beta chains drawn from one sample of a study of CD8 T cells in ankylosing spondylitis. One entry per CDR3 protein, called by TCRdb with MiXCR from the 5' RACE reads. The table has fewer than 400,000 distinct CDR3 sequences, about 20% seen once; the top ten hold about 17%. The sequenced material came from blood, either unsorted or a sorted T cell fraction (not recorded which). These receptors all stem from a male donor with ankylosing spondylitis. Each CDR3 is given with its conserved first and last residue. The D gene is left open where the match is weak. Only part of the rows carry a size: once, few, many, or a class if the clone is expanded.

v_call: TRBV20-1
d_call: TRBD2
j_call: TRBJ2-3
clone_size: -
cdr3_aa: CSASTSGTDTQYF
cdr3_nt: TGCAGTGCTTCTACTAGCGGCACAGATACGCAGTATTTT

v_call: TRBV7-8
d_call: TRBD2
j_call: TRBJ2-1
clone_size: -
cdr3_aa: CASSNGLAGNNEQFF
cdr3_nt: TGTGCCAGCAGCAACGGACTAGCGGGAAACAATGAGCAGTTCTTC

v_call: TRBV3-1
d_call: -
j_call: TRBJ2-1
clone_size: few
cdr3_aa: CASSQQGLYNEQFF
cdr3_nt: TGTGCCAGCAGCCAACAGGGCCTATACAATGAGCAGTTCTTC

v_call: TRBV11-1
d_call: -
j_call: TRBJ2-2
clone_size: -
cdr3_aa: CASSRGILGGELFF
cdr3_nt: TGTGCCAGCAGTCGGGGGATTTTAGGAGGGGAGCTGTTTTTT

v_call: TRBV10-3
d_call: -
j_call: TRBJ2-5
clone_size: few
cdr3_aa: CAISESRHQETQYF
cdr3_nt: TGTGCCATCAGTGAGTCCAGGCACCAAGAGACCCAGTACTTC

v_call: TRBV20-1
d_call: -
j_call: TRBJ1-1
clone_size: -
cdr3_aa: CSARVRSVTEAFF
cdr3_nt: TGCAGTGCTAGAGTCAGGTCGGTCACTGAAGCTTTCTTT

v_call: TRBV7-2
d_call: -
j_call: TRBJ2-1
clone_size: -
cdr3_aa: CASSSLFWGTPRNEQFF
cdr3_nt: TGTGCCAGCAGCTCACTTTTTTGGGGGACACCAAGAAATGAGCAGTTCTTC

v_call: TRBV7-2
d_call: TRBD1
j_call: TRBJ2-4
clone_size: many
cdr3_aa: CASSLGTDPRNIQYF
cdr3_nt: TGTGCCAGCAGCTTGGGGACAGACCCTCGAAACATTCAGTACTTC

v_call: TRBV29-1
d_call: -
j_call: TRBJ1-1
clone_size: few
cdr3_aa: CSVGSEGTEAFF
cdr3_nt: TGCAGCGTTGGATCGGAAGGTACTGAAGCTTTCTTT

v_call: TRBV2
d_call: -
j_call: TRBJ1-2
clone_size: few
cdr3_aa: CAGRTALGDPNYGYTF
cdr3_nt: TGTGCCGGCAGGACAGCTTTGGGGGATCCTAACTATGGCTACACCTTC

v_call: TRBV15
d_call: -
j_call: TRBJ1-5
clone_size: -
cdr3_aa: CATGRGSNQPQHF
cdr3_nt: TGTGCCACCGGGAGGGGTAGCAATCAGCCCCAGCATTTT

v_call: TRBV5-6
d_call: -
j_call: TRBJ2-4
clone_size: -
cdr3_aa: CASSLGQGPQNIQYF
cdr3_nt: TGTGCCAGCAGCTTGGGCCAGGGGCCGCAAAACATTCAGTACTTC

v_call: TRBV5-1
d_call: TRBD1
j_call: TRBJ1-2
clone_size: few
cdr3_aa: CASSVGTGVLLGYTF
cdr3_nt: TGCGCCAGCAGCGTCGGGACAGGTGTTCTTTTGGGCTACACCTTC

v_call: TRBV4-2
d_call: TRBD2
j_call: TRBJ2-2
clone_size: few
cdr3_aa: CASSPTATQLSAGGTGELFF
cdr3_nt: TGTGCCAGCAGCCCGACCGCTACACAATTATCCGCGGGAGGAACCGGGGAGCTGTTTTTT

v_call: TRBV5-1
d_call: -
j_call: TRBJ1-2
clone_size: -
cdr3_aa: CASSPDRIGGYTF
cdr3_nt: TGCGCCAGCAGCCCTGACAGGATCGGGGGCTACACCTTC

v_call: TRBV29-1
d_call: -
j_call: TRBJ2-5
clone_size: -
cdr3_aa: CSVVGGPRGETQYF
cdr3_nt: TGCAGCGTTGTAGGGGGGCCCCGGGGAGAGACCCAGTACTTC

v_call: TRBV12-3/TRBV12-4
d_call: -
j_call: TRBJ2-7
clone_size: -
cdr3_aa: CASSFSAGGSYEQYF
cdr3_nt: TGTGCCAGCAGTTTTAGCGCAGGGGGGTCCTACGAGCAGTACTTC

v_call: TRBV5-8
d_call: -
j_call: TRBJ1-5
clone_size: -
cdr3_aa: CASSFSGDSNQPQHF
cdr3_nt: TGTGCCAGCAGCTTCTCTGGGGATAGCAATCAGCCCCAGCATTTT

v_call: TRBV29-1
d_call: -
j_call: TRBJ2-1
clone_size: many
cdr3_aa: CSVAGITYNEQFF
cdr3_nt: TGCAGCGTTGCCGGGATCACCTACAATGAGCAGTTCTTC

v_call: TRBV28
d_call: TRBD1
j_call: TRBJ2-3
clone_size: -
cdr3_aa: CASWTGEDTQYF
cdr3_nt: TGTGCCAGTTGGACAGGGGAAGATACGCAGTATTTT

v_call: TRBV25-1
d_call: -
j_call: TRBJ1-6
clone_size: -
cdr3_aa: CASSELRGSRNSPLHF
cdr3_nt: TGTGCCAGCAGTGAATTGAGGGGGAGTCGGAATTCACCCCTCCACTTT

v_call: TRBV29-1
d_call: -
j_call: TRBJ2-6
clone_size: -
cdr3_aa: CSVPGGPTGANVLTF
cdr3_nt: TGCAGCGTTCCCGGGGGACCCACTGGGGCCAACGTCCTGACTTTC

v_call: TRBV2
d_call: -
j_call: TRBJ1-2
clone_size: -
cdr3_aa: CASRQYREGGYTF
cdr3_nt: TGTGCCAGCAGGCAATACAGGGAAGGGGGCTACACCTTC

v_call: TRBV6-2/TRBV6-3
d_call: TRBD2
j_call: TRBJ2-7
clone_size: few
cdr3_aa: CASRSLAGANEQYF
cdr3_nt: TGTGCCAGCAGATCGCTAGCGGGAGCGAACGAGCAGTACTTC

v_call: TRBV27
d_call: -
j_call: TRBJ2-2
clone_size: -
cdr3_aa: CASSSRGVDPGELFF
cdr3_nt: TGTGCCAGCAGTTCGAGAGGGGTTGACCCCGGGGAGCTGTTTTTT

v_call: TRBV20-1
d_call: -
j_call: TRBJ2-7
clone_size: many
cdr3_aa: CSARPRSYEQYF
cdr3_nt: TGCAGTGCTAGGCCTAGATCCTACGAGCAGTACTTC

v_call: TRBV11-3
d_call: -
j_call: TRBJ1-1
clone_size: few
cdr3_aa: CASSLRDGNTEAFF
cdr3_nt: TGTGCCAGCAGCTTAAGGGACGGGAACACTGAAGCTTTCTTT

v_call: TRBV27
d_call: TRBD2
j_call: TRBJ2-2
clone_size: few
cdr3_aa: CASSVPLAGEPGELFF
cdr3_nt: TGTGCCAGCAGTGTCCCACTAGCGGGAGAACCCGGGGAGCTGTTTTTT

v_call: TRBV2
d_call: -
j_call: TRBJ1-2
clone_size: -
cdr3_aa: CASSARDYGYTF
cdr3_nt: TGTGCCAGCAGTGCACGGGACTATGGCTACACCTTC

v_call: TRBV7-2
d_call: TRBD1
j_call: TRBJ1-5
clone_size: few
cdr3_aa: CASSITGTGGWQPQHF
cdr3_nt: TGTGCCAGCAGCATTACCGGGACAGGGGGCTGGCAGCCCCAGCATTTT

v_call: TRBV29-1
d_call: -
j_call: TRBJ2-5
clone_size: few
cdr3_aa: CSVSVGGLETQYF
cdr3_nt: TGCAGCGTATCTGTCGGGGGTTTAGAGACCCAGTACTTC

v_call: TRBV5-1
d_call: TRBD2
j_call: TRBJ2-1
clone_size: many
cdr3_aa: CASSLELAEYNEQFF
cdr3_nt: TGCGCCAGCAGCTTGGAACTAGCGGAATACAATGAGCAGTTCTTC

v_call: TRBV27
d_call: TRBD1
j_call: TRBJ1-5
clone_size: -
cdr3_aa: CASTKIKGQDRQPQHF
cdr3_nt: TGTGCCAGCACCAAAATTAAGGGACAGGATCGTCAGCCCCAGCATTTT

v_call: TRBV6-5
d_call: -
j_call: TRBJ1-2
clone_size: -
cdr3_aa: CASSYRGTANYGYTF
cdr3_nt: TGTGCCAGCAGTTACCGGGGGACCGCTAACTATGGCTACACCTTC

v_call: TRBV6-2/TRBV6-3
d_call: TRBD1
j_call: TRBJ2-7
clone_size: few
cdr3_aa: CASSLPGLDRHSYEQYF
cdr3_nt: TGTGCCAGCAGTTTGCCGGGCCTGGACAGGCACTCCTACGAGCAGTACTTC

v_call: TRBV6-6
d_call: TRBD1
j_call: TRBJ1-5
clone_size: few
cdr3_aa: CASNTGGVQPQHF
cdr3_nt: TGTGCCAGCAACACAGGGGGCGTGCAGCCCCAGCATTTT

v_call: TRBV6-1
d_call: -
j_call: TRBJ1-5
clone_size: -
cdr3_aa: CASSPGREVQPQHF
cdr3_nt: TGTGCCAGCAGCCCCGGCAGGGAGGTGCAGCCCCAGCATTTT

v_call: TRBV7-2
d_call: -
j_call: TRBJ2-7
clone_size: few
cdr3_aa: CASSQGPDGGSYEQYF
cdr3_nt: TGTGCCAGCAGCCAGGGGCCTGACGGAGGCTCCTACGAGCAGTACTTC

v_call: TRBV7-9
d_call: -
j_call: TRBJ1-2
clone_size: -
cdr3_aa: CASSLGSGSGYTF
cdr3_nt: TGTGCCAGCAGCTTAGGATCAGGGTCTGGCTACACCTTC

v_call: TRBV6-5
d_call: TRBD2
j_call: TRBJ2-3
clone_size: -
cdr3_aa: CASSYRLAGGGDTQYF
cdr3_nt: TGTGCCAGCAGTTACCGCCTAGCGGGAGGTGGTGATACGCAGTATTTT

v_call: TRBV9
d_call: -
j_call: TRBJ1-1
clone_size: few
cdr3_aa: CASSVDPLRDGNTEAFF
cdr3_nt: TGTGCCAGCAGCGTAGACCCTCTTAGGGACGGGAACACTGAAGCTTTCTTT

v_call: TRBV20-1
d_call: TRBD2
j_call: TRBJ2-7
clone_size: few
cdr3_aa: CSAEVVVSGGEQYF
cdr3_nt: TGCAGTGCTGAAGTGGTTGTCAGCGGGGGAGAGCAGTACTTC